The present T cell receptor beta chain was sequenced within a study of T cells in Graves' hyperthyroidism and ophthalmopathy (dated by TCRdb to between 2018 and 2021). A note on the overall study: Peripheral blood was sampled at the time of initial diagnosis, prior to any treatment. TCR V-J signatures able to tell the groups apart were searched for in a discovery cohort of about a hundred patients, of whom more than 40 had Graves' ophthalmopathy and about 60 had stable Graves' hyperthyroidism. Prospective prediction of ophthalmopathy was tested in an independent validation cohort of 18 to 20 hyperthyroidism patients and 15 to 17 patients who later progressed to ophthalmopathy. The roughly 100 discovery patients were randomly divided into training and test sets at a 7:3 ratio. The study also compared thyroid tissue and blood T-cell repertoires from about six Graves' hyperthyroidism patients. Once sampling was done, hyperthyroidism patients were given methimazole at a starting dose of 30 mg daily, whereas ophthalmopathy patients were given high-dose intravenous methylprednisolone. According to the paper, TCR Vbeta CDR3 sequencing was carried out on 135 peripheral blood samples, which came from more than 40 ophthalmopathy, under 80 hyperthyroidism and roughly 17 progressor patients.

V is trimmed back by 3 bases and J by 3 bases, and the junction contains 4 bases that no gene match accounts for. Counted from cysteine to phenylalanine, this CDR3 has 15 amino acids. The entry retains the CDR3 DNA only, 45 bases that are in frame from base 1. Per the germline V gene (reference sequence), SEHNR is the CDR1 and FQNEAQ is the CDR2. The TCR beta CDR3 regions were amplified from the RNA transcripts. The TCR CDR3 was subjected to a first round of RT-PCR using the HTBI primer set and the Qiagen OneStep RT-PCR kit. A second multiplex PCR round built the libraries, followed by size selection and purification. Libraries were sequenced paired-end with 100 bp reads on an Illumina HiSeq2000. In the authors' own workflow: SOAPnuke was used to process the raw data, with reads discarded if the reads contained adapters or uncalled bases, had a mean Phred below 15, or lacked an exact constant-primer or identifier match. High-quality paired reads were merged using COPE v1.2.5, and each unique nucleotide sequence was defined as a clonotype. Clonotypes were aligned to IMGT TRBV, TRBD and TRBJ reference segments using MiTCR v1.1. The analysis included only V-J combinations with a frequency above 0.0001, which together covered roughly 99% of the repertoires. A TCS score was defined as the ratio of F50 (clonal expansion) to E x V (chaos), with BLOSUM62-based TCRdist applied between CDR3 peptides within each V-J. Welch's t-statistics and random forest reduced around 520 V-J features to 10 to 15, which were used in a naive Bayes classifier (R e1071). The Morisita-Horn index was used to measure how similar the thyroid and blood repertoires were. TCRdb reworked the public reads: Q25 trimming with fastp, MiXCR clone assembly, productive beta chains retained. Each entry is one CDR3 protein sequence, shown with its most common DNA and genes. TCRdb, not the authors, supplied the V and J calls. This sample comprises hundreds of thousands of distinct CDR3 sequences, 38% of them detected only once. The ten top clones hold 8.9% of the sample.

Here is what the overall study found, with its caveats: A 13 V-J signature model separated ophthalmopathy from stable hyperthyroidism, with about 88% sensitivity and 81.08% specificity in cross-validation and 80%/75% in testing. In validation, the model predicted progression to ophthalmopathy a median of around six months before onset, with approximately 70% sensitivity and 72.22% specificity. Most expanded thyroid clonotypes (frequency above 0.001) were also detected in blood, a finding suggesting that blood repertoires may reflect thyroid immune responses. No statistical method was used to fix the sample size in advance, and group allocation was not hidden from the investigators.

Stable Graves' hyperthyroidism was defined as the absence of progression to ophthalmopathy over 18 months of follow-up. Hyperthyroidism patients were aged 18 to 65 years and newly diagnosed, with disease duration of less than 2 months. The study excluded patients with uncontrolled infections, other autoimmune diseases, pregnancy or lactation. Diagnoses were established on the basis of clinical symptoms, serum thyroxine and TRAb, thyroid ultrasound, and orbital computed tomography. Ficoll-Paque density gradient centrifugation was used to isolate PBMCs from about 9.4 ml of fresh peripheral blood. Total RNA was extracted with Trizol reagent, and quality was checked on an Agilent 2100 Bioanalyzer. To note about this clonotype: Its antigen target is currently unknown. Base qualities are missing; no much larger clone stands one base away.

This chain is built from TRBV7-9 and TRBJ1-4, and 7 bases in between align with TRBD1. The sequence came from a man younger than 35 with Graves' hyperthyroidism. The sequenced sample was blood. The CDR3 amino acid sequence is: CASSLQDRSNEKLFF. The DNA reads as follows: TGTGCCAGCAGCTTGCAGGACAGGTCTAATGAAAAACTGTTTTTT. The full variable domain, with segments outside the CDR3 supplied by the reference TRBV7-9 and TRBJ1-4 proteins, appears as DTGVSQNPRHKITKRGQNVTFRCDPISEHNRLYWYRQTLGQGPEFLTYFQNEAQLEKSRLLSDRFSAERPKGSFSTLEIQRTEQGDSAMYLCASSLQDRSNEKLFFGSGTQLSVL.